This entry lists 17 T cell receptor beta chains sequenced from one sample in a study of shared clonotypes between healthy human individuals. CD45RO-negative CD8 cells positively selected for CCR7 made up the naive population, which excluded terminally differentiated effector memory CD45RA+ cells. Using immunoSEQ multiplex PCR, the repertoire was profiled, and TCRdb retains in-frame clones only, with some absent. The data contain about 1.9 million clones, approximately 92% of them singletons. The sample consisted of naive CD8+ T cells from PBMCs. Receptor source: a man aged 18 to 35 in good health. Some clones in this sample may be carry-over from other donors' samples.

This chain links TRBV7-9 with TRBJ2-3, with TRBD2 matching 8 bases. This CDR3 is built from 16 residues. Germline V lookup: CDR1 SEHNR, CDR2 FQNEAQ (reference sequence). The V segment lost 5 bases and the J segment 1 base; nucleotides outside the gene matches: 8. The CDR3 loop is CASSPATGGGTDTQYF. The CDR3 coding sequence is TGTGCCAGCAGCCCCGCGACGGGGGGGGGCACAGATACGCAGTATTTT. The whole variable domain, remainder taken from reference TRBV7-9 and TRBJ2-3, is DTGVSQNPRHKITKRGQNVTFRCDPISEHNRLYWYRQTLGQGPEFLTYFQNEAQLEKSRLLSDRFSAERPKGSFSTLEIQRTEQGDSAMYLCASSPATGGGTDTQYFGPGTRLTVL.

V gene TRBV7-2 combines with J gene TRBJ2-5; D gene unclear. V lost 1 base, J lost 5 bases, and 5 bases lay in between. There are 12 residues in the CDR3. Germline values: CDR1 SGHTA, CDR2 FQGNSA. CDR3 sequence: CASSLVAETQYF. The CDR3 nucleotides are TGTGCCAGCAGCTTAGTGGCCGAGACCCAGTACTTC.

The chain carries TRBV9 and TRBJ2-1; perhaps D is TRBD1 or TRBD2 (6 bases each). V lost 0 bases and J 8 bases, leaving 12 bases between the germline ends. The CDR3 is made up of 14 amino acids. CDR1 is SGDLS and CDR2 is YYNGEE in the germline V gene. The chain's CDR3 is CASSVEGGLDEQFF. The CDR3 bases are TGTGCCAGCAGCGTAGAAGGGGGGCTCGATGAGCAGTTCTTC.

Only one count was recorded for this clone. The chain uses TRBV7-9 and TRBJ1-4; maybe TRBD1 (6 bases). The CDR3 consists of 18 residues. V was shortened by 5 bases and J by 7 bases, with 26 bases between the two germline ends. The V gene's germline CDR1 is SEHNR and CDR2 FQNEAQ (reference sequence). In nucleotides, the CDR3 is TGTGCCAGCAGCAATGGGGGGGCAGGGCCCATGCCCCGTGAAAAACTGTTTTTT. This sequence encodes CASSNGGAGPMPREKLFF.

The J gene is TRBJ2-2, the V gene TRBV18; 7 positions agree with TRBD1. The CDR3 length is 16 residues. Germline V lookup: CDR1 KGHSH, CDR2 LQKENI. Unmatched junction bases numbered 4, after V lost 3 bases and J lost 0 bases. In DNA form, the CDR3 reads TGTGCCAGCTCACCTTTGGACAGGACGAACACCGGGGAGCTGTTTTTT. Amino acid sequence: CASSPLDRTNTGELFF.

This clone was detected once. The sample carries other DNA sequences with the same CDR3. This sequence joins TRBV5-1 and TRBJ1-5, with TRBD1 as a possible D gene (6 bases). The CDR3 has 13 residues. CDR1 is SGHRS, CDR2 YFSETQ, per germline. Trimming left V 4 bases short and J 4 bases short, with 9 bases between. Here the CDR3 reads CASSTGQNQPQHF. The DNA for the CDR3 is TGCGCCAGCAGCACCGGACAGAATCAGCCCCAGCATTTT.

This chain uses TRBV2 with TRBJ1-5; D not resolved. The germline V gene has CDR1 SNHLY and CDR2 FYNNEI. V gave up 2 bases and J gave up 1 base, with 9 bases separating them. The CDR3 spans 15 residues. The CDR3 spells CASSEFVSSNQPQHF. The CDR3 coding sequence is TGTGCCAGCAGTGAATTCGTTAGCAGCAATCAGCCCCAGCATTTT. The full variable domain, its missing parts supplied by reference TRBV2 and TRBJ1-5, is EPEVTQTPSHQVTQMGQEVILRCVPISNHLYFYWYRQILGQKVEFLVSFYNNEISEKSEIFDDQFSVERPDGSNFTLKIRSTKLEDSAMYFCASSEFVSSNQPQHFGDGTRLSIL.

The chain employs TRBV7-2 and TRBJ2-7; 9 nucleotides match TRBD2. Germline CDR1 is SGHTA and CDR2 is FQGNSA. V lost 5 bases, J lost 4 bases, and 15 bases stayed unmatched. This CDR3 has 17 residues. The CDR3: CASSILAGALGGYEQYF. The CDR3 coding sequence is TGTGCCAGCAGCATCTTAGCGGGAGCTCTCGGGGGGTACGAGCAGTACTTC.

This clone was observed a few times. The genes are TRBV28 and TRBJ2-7; D gene unclear. This CDR3 has 14 amino acids. V was clipped by 6 bases and J by 6 bases, with 18 bases between them. Germline V gene lookup returns CDR1 MDHEN and CDR2 SYDVKM. CDR3 bases: TGTGCCAGCAGCCAGCCCTATGGGAACGCCGAGCAGTACTTC. It specifies CASSQPYGNAEQYF.

The J gene is TRBJ2-7, the V gene TRBV5-1; the D call may be TRBD1 or TRBD2 (5 bases each). In germline, CDR1 is SGHRS, CDR2 YFSETQ. V lost 0 bases to trimming and J lost 5 bases, with 12 bases between them. The CDR3 sequence is 14 residues long. CDR3 region: CASSLVEGIHEQYF. The CDR3 bases are TGCGCCAGCAGCTTGGTCGAGGGGATCCACGAGCAGTACTTC.

This clone was picked up one time. The gene calls are TRBV6-5 and TRBJ1-4; D unclear. CDR3 size: 15 residues. Trimming removed 0 bases from V and 0 bases from J, with 5 bases in between. The germline V gene encodes CDR1 MNHEY and CDR2 SVGAGI. The CDR3 bases are TGTGCCAGCAGTTACTCGCGAGCAACTAATGAAAAACTGTTTTTT. Its translation is CASSYSRATNEKLFF.

The chain joins TRBV2 to TRBJ2-1; TRBD2 agrees at 8 bases. CDR1 and CDR2 (germline): SNHLY, FYNNEI. The V and J ends lost 0 bases and 2 bases, in that order; junction bases with no gene match: 3. The CDR3 extends over 16 amino acids. CDR3 region: CASSEALGRAYNEQFF. In nucleotides, the CDR3 is TGTGCCAGCAGTGAAGCACTCGGGAGGGCCTACAATGAGCAGTTCTTC.

This chain joins TRBV27 and TRBJ2-2; a weak D match, TRBD1 (6 bases). V dropped 0 bases and J dropped 2 bases, with 19 bases sitting between them. This CDR3 is 19 amino acids long. Per germline, CDR1 MNHEY and CDR2 SMNVEV (reference sequence). CDR3 coding DNA: TGTGCCAGCAGTTTATCAAAAAGGGGTCTAGGGGGTAACACCGGGGAGCTGTTTTTT. This codes for CASSLSKRGLGGNTGELFF.

This chain connects TRBV4-2 to TRBJ2-7, with TRBD2 matching 11 bases. Germline V CDR1 and CDR2: LGHNA, YNFKEQ. The CDR3 extends over 15 amino acids. With V trimmed by 3 bases and J by 6 bases, 7 bases remained unmatched. The CDR3 is CASSQKTSGKVEQYF. The CDR3 DNA reads as TGTGCCAGCAGCCAGAAGACTAGCGGGAAGGTCGAGCAGTACTTC.

CDR3 sequence: CAISDNLGSYNEQFF. The CDR3 DNA sequence: TGTGCCATCAGTGATAACCTAGGCTCCTACAATGAGCAGTTCTTC. V is TRBV10-3 and J is TRBJ2-1; D uncertain. The CDR3 covers 15 residues. Trimming cost V 3 bases and J 0 bases, with 9 bases left between them. Per germline, CDR1 ENHRY and CDR2 SYGVKD.

With respect to this clone: Other DNA variants within this sample encode the same CDR3. The chain joins TRBV5-1 to TRBJ2-1; 10 positions match TRBD2. The germline gives CDR1 SGHRS, CDR2 YFSETQ. The length of the CDR3 is 16 residues. V lost 0 bases, J lost 7 bases, and 7 bases stayed unmatched. The CDR3 loop is CASSLVRLAGVNEQFF. CDR3 nucleotides: TGCGCCAGCAGCTTGGTCCGGCTAGCGGGAGTTAATGAGCAGTTCTTC.

This chain joins TRBV4-1 and TRBJ1-5; D gene unclear. The germline V and J ends were trimmed by 0 bases and 7 bases, with 7 bases remaining between them. Germline CDR1 is MGHRA and CDR2 is YSYEKL. The CDR3 has 13 residues. The CDR3 here is CASSQDMSQPQHF. For the CDR3, the DNA is TGCGCCAGCAGCCAAGATATGAGCCAGCCCCAGCATTTT.